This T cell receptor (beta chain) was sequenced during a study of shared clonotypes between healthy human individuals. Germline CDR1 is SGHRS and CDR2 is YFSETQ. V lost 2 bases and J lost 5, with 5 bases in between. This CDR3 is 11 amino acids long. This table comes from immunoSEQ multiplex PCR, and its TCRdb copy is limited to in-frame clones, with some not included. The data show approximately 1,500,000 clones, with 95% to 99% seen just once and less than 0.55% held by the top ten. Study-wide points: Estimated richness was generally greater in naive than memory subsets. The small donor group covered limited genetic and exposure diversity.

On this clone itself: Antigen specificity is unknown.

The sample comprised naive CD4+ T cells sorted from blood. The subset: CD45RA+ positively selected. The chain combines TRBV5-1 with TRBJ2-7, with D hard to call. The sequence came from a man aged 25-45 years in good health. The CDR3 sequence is CASSLLNEQYF. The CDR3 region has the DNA TGCGCCAGCAGCTTATTGAACGAGCAGTACTTC.